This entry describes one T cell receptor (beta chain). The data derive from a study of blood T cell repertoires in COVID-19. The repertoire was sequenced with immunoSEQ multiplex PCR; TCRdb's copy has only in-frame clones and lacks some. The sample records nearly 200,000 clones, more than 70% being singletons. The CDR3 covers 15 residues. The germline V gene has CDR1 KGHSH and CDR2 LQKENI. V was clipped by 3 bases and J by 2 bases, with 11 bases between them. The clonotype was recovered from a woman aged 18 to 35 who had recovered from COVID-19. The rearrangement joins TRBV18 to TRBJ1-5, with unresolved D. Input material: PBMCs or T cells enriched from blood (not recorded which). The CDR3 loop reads CASSPAGVGNQPQHF. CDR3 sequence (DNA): TGTGCCAGCTCACCGGCCGGGGTTGGCAATCAGCCCCAGCATTTT.